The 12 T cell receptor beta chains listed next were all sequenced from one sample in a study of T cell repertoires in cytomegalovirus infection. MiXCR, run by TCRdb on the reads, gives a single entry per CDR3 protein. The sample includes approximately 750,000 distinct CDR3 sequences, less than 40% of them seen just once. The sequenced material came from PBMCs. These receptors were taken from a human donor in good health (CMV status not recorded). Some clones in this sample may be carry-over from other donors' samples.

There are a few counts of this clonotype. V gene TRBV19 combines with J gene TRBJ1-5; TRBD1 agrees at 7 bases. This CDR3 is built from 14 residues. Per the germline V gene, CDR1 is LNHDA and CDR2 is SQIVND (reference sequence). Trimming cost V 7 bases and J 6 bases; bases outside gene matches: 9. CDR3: CASTQGQGVQPQHF. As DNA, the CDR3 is TGTGCCAGTACCCAGGGCCAGGGGGTTCAGCCCCAGCATTTT.

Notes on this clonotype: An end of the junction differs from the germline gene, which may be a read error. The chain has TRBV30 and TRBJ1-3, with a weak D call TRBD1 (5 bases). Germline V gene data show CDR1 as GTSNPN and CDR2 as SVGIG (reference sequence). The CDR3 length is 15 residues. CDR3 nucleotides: TGTGCCTGGAACGACGGGGGGGTCTCTGGAAACACCCTATATTTT. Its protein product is CAWNDGGVSGNTLYF.

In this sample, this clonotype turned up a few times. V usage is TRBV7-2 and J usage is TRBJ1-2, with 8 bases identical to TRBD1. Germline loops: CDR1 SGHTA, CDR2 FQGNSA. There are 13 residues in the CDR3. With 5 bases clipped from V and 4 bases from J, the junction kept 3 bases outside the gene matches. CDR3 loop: CASSQTGAYGYTF. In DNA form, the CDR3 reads TGTGCCAGCAGCCAGACAGGGGCCTATGGCTACACCTTC.

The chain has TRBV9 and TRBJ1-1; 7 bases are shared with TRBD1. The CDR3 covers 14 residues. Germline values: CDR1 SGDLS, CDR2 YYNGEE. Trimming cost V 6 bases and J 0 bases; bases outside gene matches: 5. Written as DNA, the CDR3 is TGTGCCAGCAACCGGGACAGCGTGAACACTGAAGCTTTCTTT. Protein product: CASNRDSVNTEAFF.

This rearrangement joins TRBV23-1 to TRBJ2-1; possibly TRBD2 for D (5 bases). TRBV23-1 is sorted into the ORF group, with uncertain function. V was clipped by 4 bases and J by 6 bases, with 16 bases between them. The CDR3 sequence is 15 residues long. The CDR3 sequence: CASSLRSAGSNEQFF. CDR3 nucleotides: TGCGCCAGCAGTCTCCGGTCCGCGGGCTCCAATGAGCAGTTCTTC.

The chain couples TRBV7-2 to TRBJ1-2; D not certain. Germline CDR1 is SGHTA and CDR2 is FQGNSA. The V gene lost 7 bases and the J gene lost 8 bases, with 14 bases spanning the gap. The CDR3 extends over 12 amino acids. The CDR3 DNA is TGTGCCAGCACCCGTAGGGCGGACGGCTACACCTTC. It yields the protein CASTRRADGYTF.

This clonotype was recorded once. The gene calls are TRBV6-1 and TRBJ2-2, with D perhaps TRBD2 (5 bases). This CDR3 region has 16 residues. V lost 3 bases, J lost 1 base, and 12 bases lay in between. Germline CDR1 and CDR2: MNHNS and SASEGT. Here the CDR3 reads CASSDPRVLNTGELFF. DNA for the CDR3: TGTGCCAGCAGTGACCCGAGGGTTCTGAACACCGGGGAGCTGTTTTTT.

CDR3 bases: TGTGCCAGCAGTTTAGGGACAGGGTGGGACGAGCAGTACTTC. This sequence encodes CASSLGTGWDEQYF. The V call is TRBV28, the J call TRBJ2-7; 9 positions match TRBD1. This CDR3 is 14 amino acids long. J lost 5 bases, V lost 2 bases, and 4 bases had no gene match. CDR1 is MDHEN and CDR2 is SYDVKM in the germline V gene.

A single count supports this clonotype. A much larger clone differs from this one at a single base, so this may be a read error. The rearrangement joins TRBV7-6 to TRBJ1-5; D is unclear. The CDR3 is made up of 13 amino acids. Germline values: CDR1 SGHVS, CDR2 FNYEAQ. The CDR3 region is CASSLEANPPQHF. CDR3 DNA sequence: TGTGCCAGCAGCTTAGAGGCCAATCCGCCCCAGCATTTT. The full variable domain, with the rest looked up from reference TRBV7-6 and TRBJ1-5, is GAGVSQSPRYKVTKRGQDVALRCDPISGHVSLYWYRQALGQGPEFLTYFNYEAQQDKSGLPNDRFSAERPEGSISTLTIQRTEQRDSAMYRCASSLEANPPQHFGDGTRLSIL.

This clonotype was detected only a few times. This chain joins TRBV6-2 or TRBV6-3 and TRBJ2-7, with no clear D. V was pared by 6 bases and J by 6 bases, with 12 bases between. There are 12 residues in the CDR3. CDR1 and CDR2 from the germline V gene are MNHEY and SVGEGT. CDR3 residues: CASSDGRIEQYF. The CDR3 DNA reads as TGTGCCAGCAGCGACGGACGGATCGAGCAGTACTTC.

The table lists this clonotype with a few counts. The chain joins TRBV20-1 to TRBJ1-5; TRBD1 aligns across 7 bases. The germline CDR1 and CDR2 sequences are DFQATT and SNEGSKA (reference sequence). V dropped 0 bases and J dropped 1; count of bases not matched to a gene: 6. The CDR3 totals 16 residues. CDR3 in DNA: TGCAGTGCTAGAGAGCTCTCAGGGGGAAGCAATCAGCCCCAGCATTTT. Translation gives CSARELSGGSNQPQHF.

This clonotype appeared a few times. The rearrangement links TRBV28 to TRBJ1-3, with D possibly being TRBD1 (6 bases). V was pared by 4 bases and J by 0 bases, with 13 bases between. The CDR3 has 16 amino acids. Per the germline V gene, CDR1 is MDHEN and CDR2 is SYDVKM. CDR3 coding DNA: TGTGCCAGCAGTTCGGGGGGACATGACTCTGGAAACACCATATATTTT. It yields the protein CASSSGGHDSGNTIYF.